These 7 T cell receptor beta chains came from one sample sequenced in a study of blood T cell repertoires in COVID-19. Sequenced by immunoSEQ multiplex PCR; TCRdb stores in-frame clones only, minus some. The table lists more than 200,000 clones, over 80% of them singletons, with roughly 3.7% in the top ten. Sequencing was performed on PBMCs or T cells enriched from blood (not recorded which). The receptors originated from a woman aged 25 to 39 who had been exposed to COVID-19.

V gene TRBV7-3 combines with J gene TRBJ1-1; the D gene is possibly TRBD1 (5 bases). In germline, CDR1 is SGHTA, CDR2 FQGTGA. The length of the CDR3 is 13 residues. Trimming pared 5 bases from V and 7 bases from J, leaving 14 bases between. The CDR3 loop is CASSPNPQGEAFF. CDR3 nucleotide sequence: TGTGCCAGCAGCCCCAATCCCCAGGGTGAAGCTTTCTTT.

CDR3 in DNA: TGCGCCAGCAGCCCCGACAGTGGGAACTATGGCTACACCTTC. This codes for CASSPDSGNYGYTF. The rearrangement joins TRBV10-1 to TRBJ1-2; weak D call: TRBD1 (5 bases). This CDR3 spans 14 amino acids. The V end lost 6 bases, the J end lost 2 bases, and 13 bases lay between the germline ends. Germline CDR1 is WNHNN and CDR2 is SYGVQD (reference sequence).

Remarks on this clone: The same CDR3 also results from other DNA sequences found in this sample. The chain couples TRBV12-3 or TRBV12-4 to TRBJ1-2; D gene ambiguous. There are 12 residues in the CDR3. Between the trimmed V and J ends, which lost 3 bases and 8 bases, there was a span of 10 bases. The CDR3, as DNA: TGTGCCAGCAGTTTGCGAGGATACGGCTACACCTTC. This codes for CASSLRGYGYTF.

This clone is medium-sized by share. The chain links TRBV7-3 to TRBJ2-5; the match to TRBD2 covers 8 bases. V lost 1 base to trimming and J lost 5 bases; unmatched junction nucleotides: 6. Germline V gene data show CDR1 as SGHTA and CDR2 as FQGTGA. The CDR3 has 15 residues. The chain's CDR3 is CASSLNGRAGETQYF. The CDR3 DNA reads as TGTGCCAGCAGCTTAAACGGGAGGGCCGGTGAGACCCAGTACTTC.

The V call is TRBV5-1, the J call TRBJ1-5, with D maybe TRBD1 (5 bases). The CDR3 is 14 amino acids. Germline-derived CDR1 and CDR2 are SGHRS and YFSETQ. The ends were cut back, 0 bases at V and 9 bases at J, with 13 bases in the middle. CDR3 residues: CASSLDGGAWPQHF. In DNA, the CDR3 is TGCGCCAGCAGCTTGGACGGGGGAGCATGGCCCCAGCATTTT.

The J gene is TRBJ2-3, the V gene TRBV13; 11 bases are a match to TRBD2. The junction had 15 bases not matched to a gene; V was cut back by 2 bases and J by 8 bases. The CDR3 spans 18 residues. Germline V gene data show CDR1 as PRHDT and CDR2 as FYEKMQ (reference sequence). CDR3 in amino acids: CASSLQTSGDYRWSTQYF. In DNA, the CDR3 is TGTGCCAGCAGCTTACAGACTAGCGGGGATTATCGTTGGAGTACGCAGTATTTT.

This chain joins TRBV5-4 and TRBJ1-3; 7 nucleotides align to TRBD1. Germline lookup yields CDR1 SGHNT and CDR2 YYREEE (reference sequence). Trimming at V came to 5 bases and at J to 4 bases, leaving 6 bases not matched to a gene. The CDR3 is made up of 14 amino acids. The chain's CDR3 is CASRRQGPGNTIYF. CDR3 nucleotides: TGTGCCAGCAGGAGACAGGGTCCCGGAAACACCATATATTTT.